This T cell receptor (beta chain) was profiled in a study of sequential checkpoint blockade in melanoma. Study-level background: Each arm's sequence ended with maintenance nivolumab.

Treatment given: randomized to nivolumab then ipilimumab (arm A) or the reverse (arm B). This clone is classed as medium-sized. Other DNA sequences in the sample encode the same CDR3. Data came from immunoSEQ multiplex PCR; TCRdb stores just in-frame clones and leaves some out. The table has several thousand clones, 20% to 30% seen once. This CDR3 has 14 amino acids. Germline CDR1 is MNHGY and CDR2 is SAAAGT. V trimming: 6 bases; J trimming: 5 bases; junction bases outside the gene matches: 4. The V call is TRBV6-8, the J call TRBJ1-2; 12 positions match TRBD1. The sequencing used tumor tissue (inferred from file names), collected from a patient given nivolumab and ipilimumab in sequence. This receptor was obtained from a human donor with melanoma. CDR3 region: CASRGTGGTYGYTF. The CDR3 nucleotides are TGTGCCAGCAGAGGGACAGGGGGCACTTATGGCTACACCTTC.